This T cell receptor beta chain appears in the sequencing data of a study of blood T cell repertoires in COVID-19. For the study at large: Whether acute or convalescent, the COVID-19 samples came from the United States, Italy and Spain.

Trimming removed 0 bases from V and 4 bases from J, with 7 bases in between. Germline-derived CDR1 and CDR2 are MNHNY and SVGAGI (reference sequence). The CDR3 covers 13 residues. In the authors' workflow: Estimation of nucleated cell counts relied on the amplification of reference gene primers. Profiling relied on immunoSEQ multiplex PCR, and the TCRdb table lists in-frame clones only, not all of them. For V, J and clone size, that table is used; D and trimming come from the DNA. The data hold approximately 71,000 clones, with about nine tenths observed a single time. The V call is TRBV6-6, the J call TRBJ2-7; D may be TRBD1 (5 bases). This receptor was taken from a woman between 18 and 29 years old with acute or convalescent COVID-19. Sequencing used peripheral blood. Written as DNA, the CDR3 is TGTGCCAGCAGTTACTCGACAGTTTACGAGCAGTACTTC. It yields the protein CASSYSTVYEQYF.